These 30 T cell receptor beta chains were all obtained from the same sample, sequenced in a study of T-cell reconstitution after alpha-beta-depleted transplantation in children. Preparation of the TCRbeta library involved a method that used unique molecular identifiers. TCRdb independently ran MiXCR on the PCR reads; one entry per CDR3 protein. There are over 200,000 distinct CDR3 sequences in the sample; roughly a tenth occur only once, and over 5.5% lies in the top ten. This sample comprised PBMCs from the stem cell graft donor, obtained from the stem cell graft. These TCRs come from a human donor who donated a stem cell graft to a child with acute lymphoblastic leukemia.

This clonotype was seen a handful of times. This chain connects TRBV20-1 to TRBJ2-1; 10 positions match TRBD1. Germline CDR1 is DFQATT and CDR2 is SNEGSKA (reference sequence). V dropped 6 bases and J dropped 8; count of bases not matched to a gene: 7. This CDR3 has 13 residues. DNA for the CDR3: TGCAGTGCGCTGGGACAGGGGTTGGATGAGCAGTTCTTC. Its protein is CSALGQGLDEQFF.

In its sample, this clonotype was seen a few times. This chain links TRBV27 with TRBJ1-3, with 7 bases aligning to TRBD1. The trim removed 3 bases at V and 1 base at J, leaving 0 bases unmatched. CDR3 length: 14 residues. Germline CDR1 and CDR2: MNHEY and SMNVEV (reference sequence). CDR3 nucleotide sequence: TGTGCCAGCAGTTTCAGGGGGTCTGGAAACACCATATATTTT. Amino acid sequence: CASSFRGSGNTIYF.

The gene calls are TRBV7-2 and TRBJ1-5; 8 positions match TRBD1. V was pared by 5 bases and J by 7 bases, with 7 bases of the junction left unmatched. Germline lookup yields CDR1 SGHTA and CDR2 FQGNSA. The CDR3 runs to 14 residues. CDR3 loop: CASSVRTGSQPQHF. The CDR3 coding sequence is TGTGCCAGCAGCGTAAGGACAGGGTCCCAGCCCCAGCATTTT.

This clonotype was counted a few times. V usage is TRBV6-4 and J usage is TRBJ1-1; maybe TRBD1 (5 bases). This CDR3 spans 15 amino acids. Trimming took off 5 bases at V and 4 bases at J, with 17 bases between the two ends. Germline loops: CDR1 MRHNA, CDR2 SNTAGT. The CDR3 DNA follows: TGTGCCAGCAGTAGGCAGGGCGGAGAGAGCACTGAAGCTTTCTTT. It is translated as CASSRQGGESTEAFF.

This clonotype came up a few times. This chain connects TRBV6-1 to TRBJ1-5; D gene uncertain. Germline CDR1 reads MNHNS; CDR2 reads SASEGT. The V end was cut by 1 base, the J end by 2 bases, with 12 bases between. This CDR3 comprises 16 residues. The chain's CDR3 is CASSEVGPRGNQPQHF. The CDR3 nucleotides read TGTGCCAGCAGTGAAGTCGGCCCACGGGGCAATCAGCCCCAGCATTTT.

This clonotype has at least ten counts. The chain links TRBV29-1 to TRBJ1-5, with D maybe TRBD1 (5 bases). Germline V CDR1 and CDR2: SQVTM, ANQGSEA. Trimming removed 5 bases from V and 2 bases from J, with 13 bases in between. The CDR3 sequence is 14 residues long. This chain's CDR3 is CSVLVTGGNQPQHF. The CDR3 DNA sequence: TGCAGCGTTTTAGTAACGGGGGGCAATCAGCCCCAGCATTTT.

This clonotype occurred many times. The chain recombines TRBV10-3 with TRBJ1-2, with D possibly being TRBD1 (6 bases). Trimming took 2 bases from V and 1 from J, leaving 14 bases between them. The CDR3 length is 16 residues. Germline values: CDR1 ENHRY, CDR2 SYGVKD. CDR3 nucleotide sequence: TGTGCCATCAGTGAGGGGAACAGGGCAGTTAACTATGGCTACACCTTC. Encoded protein: CAISEGNRAVNYGYTF.

This chain connects TRBV7-9 to TRBJ2-2; tentative D call: TRBD1 (5 bases). V was cut by 7 bases and J by 0 bases, with 9 bases left in between. The germline gives CDR1 SEHNR, CDR2 FQNEAQ (reference sequence). CDR3 size: 14 residues. CDR3 DNA sequence: TGTGCCAGCAACAAACAGGCGAACACCGGGGAGCTGTTTTTT. Protein product: CASNKQANTGELFF.

The chain is built from TRBV5-1 and TRBJ2-3; D possibly corresponds to TRBD1 (7 bases). The V end lost 3 bases, the J end lost 2 bases, and 13 bases lay between the germline ends. CDR3 length equals 15 residues. Germline CDR1 SGHRS, CDR2 YFSETQ. This CDR3 reads CASSSEGQLTDTQYF. CDR3 DNA: TGCGCCAGCAGCTCGGAGGGACAGCTCACAGATACGCAGTATTTT.

This clonotype came up a few times. J is TRBJ1-5 and V is TRBV12-3 or TRBV12-4; maybe TRBD1 (5 bases). Trimming pared 1 base from V and 5 bases from J, leaving 12 bases between. The CDR3 loop spans 15 amino acids. This CDR3 reads CASSLDRSGDQPQHF. The CDR3 DNA is TGTGCCAGCAGTTTAGACAGGAGCGGGGATCAGCCCCAGCATTTT.

This clonotype was found many times. The junction does not match germline at one end; this may be a read error. V gene TRBV29-1 combines with J gene TRBJ1-2; TRBD1 is a possible D gene (6 bases). CDR3 length equals 10 residues. Germline loops: CDR1 SQVTM, CDR2 ANQGSEA. The CDR3 protein is CSVEGGGYTF. In nucleotides, the CDR3 is TGCAGCGTAGAAGGGGGAGGCTACACCTTC.

V is TRBV12-3 or TRBV12-4 and J is TRBJ1-3; 10 bases align to TRBD1. This CDR3 has 13 residues. Trimming cost V 6 bases and J 11 bases; bases outside gene matches: 7. The CDR3, as DNA: TGTGCCAGCAGCCCGGGACAGGGGTCTGCCATATATTTT. This sequence encodes CASSPGQGSAIYF.

This clonotype was seen a few times. Written as DNA, the CDR3 is TGCGCCAGCAGCTTGGACAGGGGGCTAACTGAAGCTTTCTTT. Translation gives CASSLDRGLTEAFF. The chain carries TRBV5-1 and TRBJ1-1; 9 nucleotides align to TRBD1. Germline lookup yields CDR1 SGHRS and CDR2 YFSETQ. This CDR3 has 14 amino acids. The ends lost 0 bases at V and 5 bases at J; junction bases unmatched: 2.

This clonotype was picked up a small number of times. V and J are TRBV30 and TRBJ2-3; perhaps TRBD1 as D (6 bases). Between the trimmed V and J ends, which lost 4 bases and 4 bases, there was a span of 15 bases. The CDR3 is 14 residues long. Germline V lookup: CDR1 GTSNPN, CDR2 SVGIG (reference sequence). CDR3 region: CAWIRTGSADTQYF. For the CDR3, the DNA is TGTGCCTGGATACGAACAGGGTCCGCAGATACGCAGTATTTT.

V gene TRBV5-5 combines with J gene TRBJ1-1, with unresolved D. V was pared by 0 bases and J by 3 bases, with 12 bases between. The CDR3 is 15 amino acids. Germline CDR1 is SGHKS and CDR2 is YYEKEE (reference sequence). The CDR3 nucleotides are TGTGCCAGCAGCTTGGCTATATTTGTGGACACTGAAGCTTTCTTT. Amino acid sequence: CASSLAIFVDTEAFF.

This rearrangement joins TRBV5-1 to TRBJ1-2; possibly TRBD1 for D (5 bases). The V gene lost 7 bases and the J gene lost 4 bases, with 14 bases spanning the gap. Germline V gene sequence: CDR1 SGHRS, CDR2 YFSETQ. CDR3 size: 13 residues. The chain's CDR3 is CASSGGESYGYTF. CDR3 coding DNA: TGCGCCAGCTCCGGGGGGGAATCCTATGGCTACACCTTC. Full variable domain (remainder filled in from reference TRBV5-1 and TRBJ1-2): KAGVTQTPRYLIKTRGQQVTLSCSPISGHRSVSWYQQTPGQGLQFLFEYFSETQRNKGNFPGRFSGRQFSNSRSEMNVSTLELGDSALYLCASSGGESYGYTFGSGTRLTVV.

This clonotype was seen at least ten times. The chain joins TRBV5-5 to TRBJ2-7, with 8 bases identical to TRBD2. CDR3 length: 14 residues. Per the germline V gene, CDR1 is SGHKS and CDR2 is YYEKEE (reference sequence). V lost 5 bases to trimming and J lost 6 bases; unmatched junction nucleotides: 10. The CDR3, as DNA: TGTGCCAGCAGAGCCGGGGGGGCAGAAGGCGAGCAGTACTTC. It codes for CASRAGGAEGEQYF.

This clonotype was observed a handful of times. In DNA form, the CDR3 reads TGTGCCAGCAGTTTATCGGGACAGGGGGAAGAGACCCAGTACTTC. It is translated as CASSLSGQGEETQYF. The rearrangement links TRBV12-3 or TRBV12-4 to TRBJ2-5; TRBD1 matches at 11 bases. The length of the CDR3 is 15 residues. Trimming at V came to 2 bases and at J to 3 bases, leaving 2 bases not matched to a gene.

At least ten counts were recorded for this clonotype. V gene TRBV12-3 or TRBV12-4 combines with J gene TRBJ2-7; no firm D call. Deletions cut 1 base from V and 1 base from J, with 8 bases between. The CDR3 loop spans 14 amino acids. The CDR3 nucleotides are TGTGCCAGCAGTTTAGGGCCCCGGTCCTACGAGCAGTACTTC. Its translation is CASSLGPRSYEQYF.

V and J are TRBV18 and TRBJ2-3; maybe TRBD2 (5 bases). Trimming pared 0 bases from V and 3 bases from J, leaving 10 bases between. This CDR3 contains 15 residues. CDR1 is KGHSH, CDR2 LQKENI, per germline. This chain's CDR3 is CASSPPSEGTDTQYF. In DNA form, the CDR3 reads TGTGCCAGCTCACCACCTTCCGAGGGTACAGATACGCAGTATTTT. The variable domain in full, completed from reference TRBV18 and TRBJ2-3, reads NAGVMQNPRHLVRRRGQEARLRCSPMKGHSHVYWYRQLPEEGLKFMVYLQKENIIDESGMPKERFSAEFPKEGPSILRIQQVVRGDSAAYFCASSPPSEGTDTQYFGPGTRLTVL.

The J gene is TRBJ2-7, the V gene TRBV5-6; no reliable D call. The V end lost 3 bases, the J end lost 2 bases, and 15 bases lay between the germline ends. The CDR3 is 15 amino acids. Germline CDR1 is SGHDT and CDR2 is YYEEEE. CDR3 loop: CASSSDELNPYEQYF. DNA for the CDR3: TGTGCCAGCAGCTCGGACGAGTTGAATCCCTACGAGCAGTACTTC.

This clonotype turned up a few times. In DNA form, the CDR3 reads TGCAGCGTTGGGCCAGGGAGGGCCGGGGAGCTGTTTTTT. It yields the protein CSVGPGRAGELFF. The chain couples TRBV29-1 to TRBJ2-2; 7 bases line up with TRBD2. V trimming: 4 bases; J trimming: 6 bases; junction bases outside the gene matches: 5. The CDR3 spans 13 residues. Germline CDR1 reads SQVTM; CDR2 reads ANQGSEA.

This clonotype was observed many times. The chain is built from TRBV12-3 or TRBV12-4 and TRBJ1-2, with D hard to call. Trimming removed 6 bases at V and 6 bases at J, with 14 bases between. The CDR3 contains 13 residues. The CDR3 DNA reads as TGTGCCAGCAGCTATTTATCGTTGGATGGCTACACCTTC. Protein sequence: CASSYLSLDGYTF.

V is TRBV5-6 and J is TRBJ1-1; D is uncertain. This CDR3 region has 12 residues. CDR1 SGHDT and CDR2 YYEEEE come from the germline V gene. Trimming pared 1 base from V and 10 bases from J, leaving 11 bases between. CDR3 sequence: CASSLLMGRAFF. DNA of the CDR3: TGTGCCAGCAGCTTGCTTATGGGAAGAGCTTTCTTT.

This clonotype has a handful of counts. The chain joins TRBV20-1 to TRBJ2-2; 7 bases fit TRBD2. The CDR3 sequence is 16 residues long. Trimming took 3 bases from V and 0 from J; bases not matched to a gene: 7. The germline CDR1 and CDR2 sequences are DFQATT and SNEGSKA (reference sequence). Written as DNA, the CDR3 is TGCAGTGCTAGTCAGCGGGGAGGCGCGAACACCGGGGAGCTGTTTTTT. Translated: CSASQRGGANTGELFF.

On this clonotype itself: This may be a read error: a much more frequent sequence differs by one nucleotide. The V gene is TRBV11-3, the J gene TRBJ2-7; D is ambiguous. The CDR3 has 13 amino acids. The germline V gene has CDR1 SGHNT and CDR2 YENEEA. Here the CDR3 reads CATSLVRGYEQYF. The DNA for the CDR3 is TGTGCCACCAGCTTAGTCCGCGGATACGAGCAGTACTTC.

This clonotype has just a few counts. The chain is built from TRBV6-1 and TRBJ2-6; 9 positions agree with TRBD1. Germline loops: CDR1 MNHNS, CDR2 SASEGT. Trimming took 5 bases from V and 0 from J; bases not matched to a gene: 2. The CDR3 totals 16 residues. CDR3 sequence: CASSKDRGSGANVLTF. The CDR3 DNA follows: TGTGCCAGCAGTAAGGACAGGGGCTCTGGGGCCAACGTCCTGACTTTC.

The CDR3, as DNA: TGTGCCAGCAGTTTAGAGGACAGCGATCAGCCCCAGCATTTT. Its translation: CASSLEDSDQPQHF. This chain links TRBV12-3 or TRBV12-4 with TRBJ1-5, with D tentatively TRBD1 (6 bases). This CDR3 region has 14 residues. V lost 1 base and J lost 5, with 9 bases in between.

This clonotype was recorded a few times. The chain couples TRBV5-1 to TRBJ2-2; D may be TRBD2 (6 bases). CDR3 size: 14 residues. Trimming removed 3 bases from V and 4 bases from J, with 10 bases in between. Germline V CDR1 and CDR2: SGHRS, YFSETQ. The CDR3 protein is CASSSQRVTGELFF. CDR3 DNA: TGCGCCAGCAGCTCCCAGCGGGTCACCGGGGAGCTGTTTTTT.

This clonotype was found many times. V and J are TRBV5-1 and TRBJ2-2; TRBD1 aligns across 9 bases. J lost 4 bases, V lost 1 base, and 5 bases had no gene match. CDR3 length equals 16 residues. Per germline, CDR1 SGHRS and CDR2 YFSETQ. The CDR3 loop is CASSLRGTGSTGELFF. As DNA, the CDR3 is TGCGCCAGCAGCTTGAGGGGGACAGGGAGCACCGGGGAGCTGTTTTTT.